What follows describes a single T cell receptor (beta chain). The antigen is unknown. This record belongs to a study of cytomegalovirus exposure and HLA in healthy donors. The wider study: The approximately 120 validation repertoires were reported in a later analysis to have been generated on the same platform as the approximately 700 first-cohort repertoires.

Separate from the roughly 700-subject first cohort was the approximately 130-subject validation cohort, to which the donors belonged. The study, taken as a whole, reports: Reportedly, diagnosis of cytomegalovirus status by the classifier showed high specificity and sensitivity. First-cohort TCR clusters were later found to tend to co-occur in the roughly 110 validation repertoires.

The CDR3 consists of 13 residues. Germline CDR1 SGHTA, CDR2 FQGNSA. V dropped 5 bases and J dropped 9 bases, with 13 bases sitting between them. The assay was immunoSEQ multiplex PCR, and TCRdb's table has in-frame clones only and misses some. The data show 95,000 to 150,000 clones, approximately 89% seen once. The rearrangement uses TRBV7-2 and TRBJ2-2; no firm D call. Sequenced: PBMCs. This TCR came from a woman younger than 30 in good health and CMV-seronegative. The CDR3 region is CASSPVRHRELFF. CDR3 DNA: TGTGCCAGCAGCCCTGTGAGGCACCGGGAGCTGTTTTTT.